The 19 T cell receptor beta chains below all came from one sample that was sequenced in a study of T cells in Graves' hyperthyroidism and ophthalmopathy. Amplified TCR beta CDR3 regions came from RNA transcripts. HTBI primers drove first-round RT-PCR of the TCR CDR3. TCRdb re-derived calls from the multiplex PCR reads in MiXCR, one entry per CDR3 protein. Of 400,000 to 600,000 distinct CDR3 sequences listed, about 16% were seen once; the top ten hold 25% to 30%. The source material was blood. These receptors all come from a woman younger than 45 with Graves' ophthalmopathy.

This clonotype was recorded many times. The chain couples TRBV7-2 to TRBJ2-1; TRBD1 is a possible D gene (5 bases). Trimming shortened V by 7 bases and J by 2 bases, and 21 bases separated the two germline ends. CDR1 SGHTA and CDR2 FQGNSA come from the germline V gene. The CDR3 loop spans 17 amino acids. The CDR3 sequence: CASTSGQGVLPYNEQFF. CDR3 coding DNA: TGTGCCAGCACTTCGGGTCAAGGGGTTTTGCCCTACAATGAGCAGTTCTTC.

This clonotype was seen only a few times. The chain is built from TRBV20-1 and TRBJ1-4; 8 positions match TRBD1. The CDR3 runs 16 residues. V dropped 3 bases and J dropped 4; count of bases not matched to a gene: 10. Per the germline V gene, CDR1 is DFQATT and CDR2 is SNEGSKA (reference sequence). The DNA of the CDR3 is TGCAGTGCTAGGATCACCGGACAGGGAATTAATGAAAAACTGTTTTTT. Its protein is CSARITGQGINEKLFF.

Note on this clonotype: Relative to the germline gene, one junction end is altered; a read error may explain this. This rearrangement joins TRBV5-1 to TRBJ2-7; the D is unclear. This CDR3 region has 14 residues. CDR1 and CDR2 (germline): SGHRS, YFSETQ. The CDR3 DNA follows: TGTGCCAGCAGCTTGGATCTCGGGCCTGGGGAGCAGTACTTC. Protein sequence: CASSLDLGPGEQYF.

This clonotype was found a few times. J is TRBJ2-7 and V is TRBV13; D ambiguous. This CDR3 contains 13 residues. Germline V lookup: CDR1 PRHDT, CDR2 FYEKMQ (reference sequence). The V and J ends lost 5 bases and 5 bases respectively, with 13 bases between them. The CDR3 bases are TGTGCCAGCAGCCCCTTTATGGTCCACGAGCAGTACTTC. Translated, it gives CASSPFMVHEQYF.

CDR3 sequence reads: CASSHSGENIQYF. The CDR3 DNA follows: TGTGCCAGCAGCCATAGCGGGGAAAACATTCAGTACTTC. The J gene is TRBJ2-4, the V gene TRBV6-1; 8 nucleotides line up with TRBD2. The V segment lost 6 bases and the J segment 5 bases; nucleotides outside the gene matches: 3. Germline CDR1 is MNHNS and CDR2 is SASEGT. The CDR3 spans 13 residues.

V and J are TRBV6-1 and TRBJ2-3, with 12 nucleotides matching TRBD2. The germline V gene encodes CDR1 MNHNS and CDR2 SASEGT. Losses at the gene ends were 6 bases for V and 2 bases for J; bases not matched to a gene: 30. The CDR3 extends over 24 amino acids. The CDR3: CASSHPGLAGSNPLPKAHTDTQYF. DNA for the CDR3: TGTGCCAGCAGCCACCCGGGACTAGCGGGTTCCAACCCCCTTCCCAAGGCTCACACAGATACGCAGTATTTT.

This rearrangement joins TRBV12-3 or TRBV12-4 to TRBJ1-2; no firm D call. Trimming pared 2 bases from V and 4 bases from J, leaving 8 bases between. The CDR3 totals 13 residues. CDR3 in amino acids: CASSLNGPYGYTF. The CDR3 DNA sequence: TGTGCCAGCAGTTTAAACGGACCCTATGGCTACACCTTC.

The chain recombines TRBV30 with TRBJ2-2, with 7 bases aligning to TRBD2. The CDR3 spans 15 residues. The germline V gene encodes CDR1 GTSNPN and CDR2 SVGIG (reference sequence). With 0 bases clipped from V and 0 bases from J, the junction kept 1 base outside the gene matches. The CDR3 protein is CAWSVRGANTGELFF. The CDR3 DNA reads TGTGCCTGGAGTGTACGGGGGGCGAACACCGGGGAGCTGTTTTTT. The variable domain in full, completed from reference TRBV30 and TRBJ2-2, reads SQTIHQWPATLVQPVGSPLSLECTVEGTSNPNLYWYRQAAGRGLQLLFYSVGIGQISSEVPQNLSASRPQDRQFILSSKKLLLSDSGFYLCAWSVRGANTGELFFGEGSRLTVL.

This chain links TRBV4-3 with TRBJ2-4, with 9 bases lining up with TRBD2. The CDR3 is made up of 16 amino acids. With V trimmed by 0 bases and J by 9 bases, 9 bases remained unmatched. The germline CDR1 and CDR2 sequences are LGHNA and YSLEER. The DNA of the CDR3 is TGCGCCAGCAGCCAAGATCTAGCGGGGCTCGACCCCATTCAGTACTTC. Protein sequence: CASSQDLAGLDPIQYF.

CDR3 in amino acids: CASRPGATEVHNEQYF. The CDR3 region has the DNA TGTGCCAGCAGGCCGGGGGCGACCGAAGTACACAATGAGCAGTACTTC. The chain combines TRBV6-1 with TRBJ2-1; either TRBD1 or TRBD2 may fit D (6 bases each). The end of the DNA aligns better with TRBJ2-7, so the J call may be wrong. The CDR3 is made up of 16 amino acids. Per germline, CDR1 MNHNS and CDR2 SASEGT.

This chain joins TRBV29-1 and TRBJ2-2; D ambiguous. This CDR3 is built from 12 residues. CDR1 and CDR2 (germline): SQVTM, ANQGSEA. With 7 bases removed from V and 3 bases from J, the gap between germline ends came to 9 bases. CDR3 in amino acids: CSGRTDTGELFF. The CDR3, as DNA: TGCAGCGGCCGAACCGACACCGGGGAGCTGTTTTTT.

The rearrangement joins TRBV30 to TRBJ1-2, with D tentatively TRBD1 (5 bases). The V and J ends lost 0 bases and 4 bases respectively, with 21 bases between them. The CDR3 has 17 amino acids. In germline, CDR1 is GTSNPN, CDR2 SVGIG (reference sequence). CDR3: CAWSVPYGGTGVYGYTF. The CDR3 coding sequence is TGTGCCTGGAGTGTACCGTACGGGGGAACCGGAGTCTATGGCTACACCTTC.

The rearrangement joins TRBV20-1 to TRBJ2-7; possibly TRBD1 for D (7 bases). The CDR3 is made up of 16 amino acids. Looked up from germline, CDR1 is DFQATT and CDR2 is SNEGSKA (reference sequence). Trimming pared 5 bases from V and 3 bases from J, leaving 23 bases between. The chain's CDR3 is CSAQGVAALTLYEQYF. CDR3 nucleotide sequence: TGCAGTGCTCAGGGGGTAGCGGCCCTGACCCTCTACGAGCAGTACTTC.

The CDR3 region is CSVVGGAYGGYTF. The CDR3 nucleotides are TGCAGCGTTGTTGGGGGGGCTTATGGTGGCTACACCTTC. V usage is TRBV29-1 and J usage is TRBJ1-2; perhaps TRBD1 as D (6 bases). V lost 4 bases to trimming and J lost 7 bases, with 16 bases between them. The CDR3 is made up of 13 amino acids. The V gene's germline CDR1 is SQVTM and CDR2 ANQGSEA. The full variable domain, completed using reference TRBV29-1 and TRBJ1-2, is SAVISQKPSRDICQRGTSLTIQCQVDSQVTMMFWYRQQPGQSLTLIATANQGSEATYESGFVIDKFPISRPNLTFSTLTVSNMSPEDSSIYLCSVVGGAYGGYTFGSGTRLTVV.

For this clonotype: This may be a read error, as it is one base from a much larger clone. The chain joins TRBV5-4 to TRBJ2-7; D unclear. This CDR3 region has 15 residues. Germline CDR1 SGHNT, CDR2 YYREEE (reference sequence). CDR3 DNA sequence: TGTGCCAGCAGCTTAGTCGGATCGAGCTCCTACGGGCAGTACTTC. This codes for CASSLVGSSSYGQYF.

At least ten counts were recorded for this clonotype. The V call is TRBV7-6, the J call TRBJ1-2; maybe TRBD1 (5 bases). Per germline, CDR1 SGHVS and CDR2 FNYEAQ. The CDR3 length is 16 residues. V gave up 1 base and J gave up 7 bases, with 19 bases separating them. This chain's CDR3 is CASSLGGRGAISGYTF. The CDR3 nucleotides are TGTGCCAGCAGCTTAGGGGGACGGGGTGCGATATCTGGCTACACCTTC.

This clonotype has just a few counts. Being one base from a much bigger clone, this may be a read error. The chain links TRBV27 to TRBJ2-3; tentatively, D is TRBD1 (6 bases). Germline V gene lookup returns CDR1 MNHEY and CDR2 SMNVEV (reference sequence). The CDR3 spans 16 residues. Here the CDR3 DNA reads TGTGCCAGCAGTCGGGCATTCCCAATAAGGACAGATACGCAGTGTTTT. Translating gives CASSRAFPIRTDTQCF.

The sample holds one count of this clonotype. An end of the junction does not agree with germline; a read error may underlie this. The genes are TRBV7-2 and TRBJ1-1; D gene uncertain. Germline CDR1 reads SGHTA; CDR2 reads FQGNSA. The CDR3 is made up of 14 amino acids. The chain's CDR3 is CASSLVSGNTEALF. CDR3 bases: TGTGCCAGCAGCTTAGTGTCTGGGAACACTGAAGCTCTCTTT.

This clonotype has more than one count but fewer than ten. The CDR3: CATSESRTEGGDGYTF. The CDR3 nucleotides read TGTGCCACCAGTGAATCCCGGACAGAGGGTGGAGATGGCTACACCTTC. V gene TRBV24-1 combines with J gene TRBJ1-2; tentatively, D is TRBD1 (6 bases). Germline CDR1 reads KGHDR; CDR2 reads SFDVKD. The CDR3 totals 16 residues. The germline V and J ends were trimmed by 4 bases and 6 bases, with 20 bases remaining between them.